This T cell receptor beta chain is from a study of spatial heterogeneity in lung cancer. Study in general: The library had UMIs, and each TCR and UMI pair averaged more than ten raw reads.

MiXCR, run by TCRdb on the 5' RACE reads, gives a single entry per CDR3 protein. In the table there are some 23,000 distinct CDR3 sequences, about 7.6% of which are singletons. Stated time point: sample taken at primary tumor resection. The donor population consisted of 72 patients with untreated, early-stage non-small cell lung cancer. The CDR3 totals 14 residues. Germline V gene sequence: CDR1 DFQATT, CDR2 SNEGSKA (reference sequence). The V segment lost 7 bases and the J segment 5 bases; nucleotides outside the gene matches: 9. In this sample, this clonotype turned up a few times. Its specificity is not known. Overall study results and limits: Whereas they appeared in blood less at follow-up, ubiquitous expanded tumor TCRs appeared there more at resection.

The chain links TRBV20-1 to TRBJ2-3; 10 nucleotides line up with TRBD1. The TCR was taken from a male donor with early-stage non-small cell lung cancer. The sample in question was PBMCs, obtained at surgery. CDR3 coding DNA: TGCAGTGTACAACCGGGACAGGGGTTAGATACGCAGTATTTT. Protein sequence: CSVQPGQGLDTQYF.